The 20 T cell receptor beta chains given below trace back to one sample, sequenced in a study of response to subunit inactivated influenza vaccine. TCRdb used MiXCR to reprocess the RT-PCR reads, holding one entry per CDR3 protein. The repertoire holds roughly 500,000 distinct CDR3 sequences, 15% to 20% seen once, with 2.5% to 3.5% in the top ten. The sample was CD4+ T cells sorted from PBMCs, taken less than 30 months after vaccination. The receptors derive from a man between 45 and 75 years old who received an inactivated influenza vaccine.

This clonotype was detected many times. This rearrangement joins TRBV12-3 or TRBV12-4 to TRBJ2-7; no reliable D call. The CDR3 contains 14 residues. V was clipped by 1 base and J by 2 bases, with 9 bases between them. DNA of the CDR3: TGTGCCAGCAGTTTAGTTCCCAGCACCTACGAGCAGTACTTC. Residues: CASSLVPSTYEQYF.

The J gene is TRBJ1-5, the V gene TRBV10-3; D remains unclear. CDR1 and CDR2 from the germline V gene are ENHRY and SYGVKD. The length of the CDR3 is 15 residues. V lost 0 bases, J lost 0 bases, and 6 bases lay in between. The CDR3 sequence: CAISESHDSNQPQHF. In DNA form, the CDR3 reads TGTGCCATCAGTGAGTCGCATGATAGCAATCAGCCCCAGCATTTT.

This clonotype was counted only a few times. The chain uses TRBV28 and TRBJ2-1; D remains unclear. The CDR3 has 14 amino acids. Deletions cut 8 bases from V and 0 bases from J, with 11 bases between. CDR1 and CDR2 from the germline V gene are MDHEN and SYDVKM. The CDR3, as DNA: TGTGCCAGCTTTGCTGCGAGCTCCTACAATGAGCAGTTCTTC. Protein: CASFAASSYNEQFF.

The chain has TRBV12-3 or TRBV12-4 and TRBJ2-1; perhaps TRBD2 as D (5 bases). Between the trimmed V and J ends, which lost 1 base and 9 bases, there was a span of 7 bases. This CDR3 has 12 residues. CDR3 DNA sequence: TGTGCCAGCAGTTTAGTAGCGACTGAGCAGTTCTTC. It codes for CASSLVATEQFF.

This clonotype was counted a few times. The chain joins TRBV18 to TRBJ1-1, with D perhaps TRBD1 (5 bases). The CDR3 has 14 amino acids. Looked up from germline, CDR1 is KGHSH and CDR2 is LQKENI. Trimming removed 3 bases at V and 2 bases at J, with 10 bases between. The CDR3 DNA sequence: TGTGCCAGCTCACCGGTGGGGACTAACACTGAAGCTTTCTTT. It specifies CASSPVGTNTEAFF.

V is TRBV24-1 and J is TRBJ2-2, with unresolved D. The CDR3 is 13 residues long. Trimming removed 7 bases from V and 7 bases from J, with 12 bases in between. Germline assignment: CDR1 KGHDR and CDR2 SFDVKD. The CDR3, as DNA: TGTGCCACCAGCGTTGACTCAGGCGGGGAGCTGTTTTTT. It yields the protein CATSVDSGGELFF.

The chain recombines TRBV20-1 with TRBJ1-6; D unclear. The CDR3 has 13 residues. Germline assignment: CDR1 DFQATT and CDR2 SNEGSKA (reference sequence). The germline V and J ends were trimmed by 0 bases and 8 bases, with 8 bases remaining between them. The DNA for the CDR3 is TGCAGTGCTAGAGATTTTGCAGATTCACCCCTCCACTTT. This encodes CSARDFADSPLHF.

This rearrangement joins TRBV10-3 to TRBJ2-5; either TRBD1 or TRBD2 may fit D (6 bases each). The CDR3 has 13 amino acids. CDR1 and CDR2 from the germline V gene are ENHRY and SYGVKD. Trimming left V 9 bases short and J 2 bases short, with 13 bases between. Written as DNA, the CDR3 is TGTGCCATAGGGGGGCAGGGACAAGAGACCCAGTACTTC. Translation gives CAIGGQGQETQYF.

This clonotype was recorded once. J is TRBJ2-7 and V is TRBV20-1; D is possibly TRBD2 (5 bases). The V gene lost 5 bases and the J gene lost 3 bases, with 17 bases spanning the gap. The CDR3 spans 14 residues. Germline CDR1 DFQATT, CDR2 SNEGSKA (reference sequence). CDR3: CSAGPDLALYEQYF. In DNA form, the CDR3 reads TGCAGTGCTGGACCCGACCTAGCCCTCTACGAGCAGTACTTC.

The J gene is TRBJ2-5, the V gene TRBV7-2; 7 bases are a match to TRBD1. J lost 3 bases, V lost 6 bases, and 4 bases had no gene match. The CDR3 length is 13 residues. The V gene's germline CDR1 is SGHTA and CDR2 FQGNSA. CDR3 coding DNA: TGTGCCAGCAGACCCGGACAGGAAGAGACCCAGTACTTC. Residues: CASRPGQEETQYF.

As concerns this clonotype: The conserved final phenylalanine or tryptophan is absent from the CDR3, which likely points to a read error. The chain is built from TRBV30 and TRBJ2-6; TRBD1 matches at 8 bases. V dropped 5 bases and J dropped 0; count of bases not matched to a gene: 12. The CDR3 spans 18 residues. CDR1 is GTSNPN, CDR2 SVGIG, per germline (reference sequence). In DNA form, the CDR3 reads TGTGCCTGGGAGTCCCTCAGGGGGCTGTACTCTGGGGCCAACGTCCTGACTCTC. This sequence encodes CAWESLRGLYSGANVLTL.

The chain recombines TRBV12-3 or TRBV12-4 with TRBJ2-7; no clear D gene. The germline V and J ends were trimmed by 3 bases and 5 bases, with 11 bases remaining between them. The CDR3 spans 13 residues. The CDR3, as DNA: TGTGCCAGCAGTTTTTCCGCCTCAAACGAGCAGTACTTC. Translated: CASSFSASNEQYF.

Only a few counts were recorded for this clonotype. The V call is TRBV12-3 or TRBV12-4, the J call TRBJ1-1; D is undetermined. V lost 5 bases and J 4 bases, leaving 14 bases between the germline ends. The CDR3 has 14 amino acids. CDR3 coding DNA: TGTGCCAGCAGTCCTCTTGGGTCTCGCACTGAAGCTTTCTTT. It specifies CASSPLGSRTEAFF.

This clonotype was seen more than once but under ten times. The V gene is TRBV29-1, the J gene TRBJ2-3; possibly TRBD1 or TRBD2 for D (6 bases each). CDR1 and CDR2 from the germline V gene are SQVTM and ANQGSEA. The CDR3 runs 18 residues. The V end lost 5 bases, the J end lost 1 base, and 25 bases lay between the germline ends. The CDR3 protein is CSVRTRASGAPGTDTQYF. For the CDR3, the DNA is TGCAGCGTTCGAACGCGGGCATCGGGGGCTCCAGGCACAGATACGCAGTATTTT.

This clonotype came up a few times. This chain connects TRBV20-1 to TRBJ2-2; perhaps TRBD1 as D (6 bases). The V gene's germline CDR1 is DFQATT and CDR2 SNEGSKA (reference sequence). Trimming removed 4 bases at V and 3 bases at J, with 9 bases between. This CDR3 has 13 amino acids. The CDR3 region is CSATGQYTGELFF. DNA of the CDR3: TGCAGTGCTACAGGACAGTACACCGGGGAGCTGTTTTTT.

This clonotype was detected ten times or more. V is TRBV6-5 and J is TRBJ2-1; D remains ambiguous. The germline gives CDR1 MNHEY, CDR2 SVGAGI. The CDR3 covers 13 residues. V dropped 3 bases and J dropped 7 bases, with 10 bases sitting between them. CDR3 region: CASSYSLVNEQFF. In DNA, the CDR3 is TGTGCCAGCAGTTATAGCCTAGTAAATGAGCAGTTCTTC.

This clonotype has a handful of counts. The genes are TRBV28 and TRBJ1-2, with a tentative D call TRBD1 (6 bases). The CDR3 covers 16 residues. V was trimmed by 4 bases and J by 5 bases, leaving 20 bases between them. The germline CDR1 and CDR2 sequences are MDHEN and SYDVKM. The chain's CDR3 is CASSSGTGLNKYGYTF. DNA of the CDR3: TGTGCCAGCAGTTCAGGAACAGGGCTAAATAAGTATGGCTACACCTTC.

The chain uses TRBV5-6 and TRBJ2-3; D is perhaps TRBD1 (6 bases). In germline, CDR1 is SGHDT, CDR2 YYEEEE. This CDR3 has 16 amino acids. The V gene lost 0 bases and the J gene lost 0 bases, with 11 bases spanning the gap. This chain's CDR3 is CASSLGGLGSTDTQYF. In DNA form, the CDR3 reads TGTGCCAGCAGCTTGGGGGGGCTCGGCAGCACAGATACGCAGTATTTT.

The chain employs TRBV6-5 and TRBJ1-4; 9 bases map to TRBD1. V lost 2 bases to trimming and J lost 8 bases; unmatched junction nucleotides: 9. From germline, CDR1 is MNHEY and CDR2 SVGAGI. The CDR3 is 16 residues long. This CDR3 is CASSYRDRAVREKLFF. DNA for the CDR3: TGTGCCAGCAGTTACCGGGACAGGGCGGTGAGAGAAAAACTGTTTTTT.

This rearrangement joins TRBV12-3 or TRBV12-4 to TRBJ2-1; no clear D gene. V shed 3 bases and J shed 8 bases, with 14 bases lying between them. The CDR3 contains 14 residues. The DNA of the CDR3 is TGTGCCAGCAGTTTTATGAAAGGTTCACATGAGCAGTTCTTC. Encoded protein: CASSFMKGSHEQFF.